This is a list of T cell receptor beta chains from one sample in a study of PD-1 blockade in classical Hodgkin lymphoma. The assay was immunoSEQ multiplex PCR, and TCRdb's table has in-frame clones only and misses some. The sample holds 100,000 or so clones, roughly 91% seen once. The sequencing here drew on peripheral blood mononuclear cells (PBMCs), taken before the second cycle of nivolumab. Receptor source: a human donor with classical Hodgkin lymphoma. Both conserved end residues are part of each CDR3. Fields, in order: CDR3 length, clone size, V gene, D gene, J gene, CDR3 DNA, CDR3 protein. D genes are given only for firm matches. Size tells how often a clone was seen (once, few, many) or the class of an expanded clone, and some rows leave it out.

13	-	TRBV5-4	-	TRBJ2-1	TGTGCCAGCAGCTTTGACTGGGCTGGGGAGCAGTTCTTC	CASSFDWAGEQFF
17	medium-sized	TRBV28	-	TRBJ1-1	TGTGCCAGCAGTCCCATAACCGCCTCGGCCGGGAACACTGAAGCTTTCTTT	CASSPITASAGNTEAFF
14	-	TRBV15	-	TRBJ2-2	TGTGCCACCAGCAGCCGCCGTGGGATTGCGGAGCTGTTTTTT	CATSSRRGIAELFF
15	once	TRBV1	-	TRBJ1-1	TGCACCAGCAGCCAAGAGCCAGGTTGGAAGACTGAAGCTTTCTTT	CTSSQEPGWKTEAFF
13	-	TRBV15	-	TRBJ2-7	TGTGCCACCAGGCCAGCCCGGCTGAGCGAGCAGTACTTC	CATRPARLSEQYF
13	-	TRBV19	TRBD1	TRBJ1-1	TGTGCCAGTATTGGGGACAGGAACACTGAAGCTTTCTTT	CASIGDRNTEAFF
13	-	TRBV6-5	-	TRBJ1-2	TGTGCCAGCAGTTACTCAGTAGGCTCTGGCTACACCTTC	CASSYSVGSGYTF
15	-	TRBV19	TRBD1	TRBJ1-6	TGTGCCAGTAGTATAGGGGACAGGGATAATTCACCCCTCCACTTT	CASSIGDRDNSPLHF
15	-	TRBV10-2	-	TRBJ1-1	TGCGCCAGCTCACGCAATAGGGGAATGAACACTGAAGCTTTCTTT	CASSRNRGMNTEAFF
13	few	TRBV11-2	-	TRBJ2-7	TGTGCCAGCGCCAATTTGGTCGCCTACGAGCAGTACTTC	CASANLVAYEQYF
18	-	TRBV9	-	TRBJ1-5	TGTGCCAGCAGCGACGACCCAGCAGGGGCTCATAGCAATCAGCCCCAGCATTTT	CASSDDPAGAHSNQPQHF
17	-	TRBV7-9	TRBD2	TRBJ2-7	TGTGCCAGCAGCTTAGGCCTCGGTAGCGGGCGAGCCTACGAGCAGTACTTC	CASSLGLGSGRAYEQYF
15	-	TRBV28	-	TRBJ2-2	TGTGCCAGCTTAAGGGGCGGACCGAACACCGGGGAGCTGTTTTTT	CASLRGGPNTGELFF
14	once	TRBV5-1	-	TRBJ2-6	TGCGCCAGCAGCTTGGAACCTGGGGCCAACGTCCTGACTTTC	CASSLEPGANVLTF
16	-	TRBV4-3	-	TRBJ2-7	TGCGCCAGCAGCCAAAAAGGGGGATGGAAATCCGACGAGCAGTACTTC	CASSQKGGWKSDEQYF
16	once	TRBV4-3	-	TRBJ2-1	TGCGCCAGCAGACAAGATAAAGCCGGCTCCTACAATGAGCAGTTCTTC	CASRQDKAGSYNEQFF
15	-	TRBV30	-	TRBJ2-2	TGTGCCTGGTCCCCTGGAAGGGATTGGACCGGGGAGCTGTTTTTT	CAWSPGRDWTGELFF
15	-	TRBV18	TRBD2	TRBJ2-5	TGTGCCAGCCACGCACTAGCGGGGGACCAAGAGACCCAGTACTTC	CASHALAGDQETQYF
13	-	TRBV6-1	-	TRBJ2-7	TGTGCCAGCAGTGAAGGAGCCCGCTACGAGCAGTACTTC	CASSEGARYEQYF
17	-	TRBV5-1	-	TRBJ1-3	TGCGCCAGCAGCTTAACCGGACAGTTAGCGCAAGGAAACACCATATATTTT	CASSLTGQLAQGNTIYF
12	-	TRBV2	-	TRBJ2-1	TGTGCCAGCGGGCGCCTGAGAAATGAGCAGTTCTTC	CASGRLRNEQFF
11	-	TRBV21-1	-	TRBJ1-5	TGTGCCAGCCCGGGGGATCAGCCCCAGCATTTT	CASPGDQPQHF
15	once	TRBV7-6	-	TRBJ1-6	TGTGCCAGCAGCTTGCGAAGAGGGAATAATTCACCCCTCCACTTT	CASSLRRGNNSPLHF
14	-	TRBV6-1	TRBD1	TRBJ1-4	TGTGCCAGCAGCCGCGACACGGGACAGGGAATAGTGTTTTTT	CASSRDTGQGIVFF
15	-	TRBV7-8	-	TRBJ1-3	TGTGCCAGCAGTTCCGGGGTGAGCTCTGGAAACACCATATATTTT	CASSSGVSSGNTIYF
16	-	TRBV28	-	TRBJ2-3	TGTGCCAGCAGTTCCGGTTGGCAGGGGCGCACAGATACGCAGTATTTT	CASSSGWQGRTDTQYF
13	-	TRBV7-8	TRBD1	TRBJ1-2	TGTGCCAGCAGCTTGGGACAGGGGTATGGCTACACCTTC	CASSLGQGYGYTF
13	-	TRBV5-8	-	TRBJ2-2	TGTGCCAGCAGAAGGGCCAACACCGGGGAGCTGTTTTTT	CASRRANTGELFF
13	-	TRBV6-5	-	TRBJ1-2	TGTGCCAGCAGTTACAGGGTTGACTATGGCTACACCTTC	CASSYRVDYGYTF
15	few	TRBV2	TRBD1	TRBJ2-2	TGTGCCAGCAGTGAAGGGACAGGGGGCACCGGGGAGCTGTTTTTT	CASSEGTGGTGELFF
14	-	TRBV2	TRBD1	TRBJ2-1	TGTGCCAGCAGTCCCCAGGGGGCGCAAAGTGAGCAGTTCTTC	CASSPQGAQSEQFF
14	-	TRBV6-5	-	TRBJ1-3	TGTGCCAGCAGTTACCAGGGCTCTGGAAACACCATATATTTT	CASSYQGSGNTIYF
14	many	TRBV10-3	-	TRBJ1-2	TGTGCCATCACGGGTGGAGTAGGTAACTATGGCTACACCTTC	CAITGGVGNYGYTF
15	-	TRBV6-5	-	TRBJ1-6	TGTGCCAGCAGTTACCGGACCGCCTTCAATTCACCCCTCCACTTT	CASSYRTAFNSPLHF
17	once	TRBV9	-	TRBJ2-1	TGTGCCAGCAGCTCCACGAAACAGGGATCTACTTACAATGAGCAGTTCTTC	CASSSTKQGSTYNEQFF
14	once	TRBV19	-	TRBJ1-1	TGTGCCAGTAGTATGTCGACAGGCAACACTGAAGCTTTCTTT	CASSMSTGNTEAFF
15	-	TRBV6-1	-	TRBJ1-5	TGTGCCAGCAGTGTTCAAGGCAATAGCAATCAGCCCCAGCATTTT	CASSVQGNSNQPQHF
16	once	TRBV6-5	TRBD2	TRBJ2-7	TGTGCCAGCAGTTCCCGGACTAGCGGGGTTCCCTACGAGCAGTACTTC	CASSSRTSGVPYEQYF
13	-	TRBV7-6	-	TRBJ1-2	TGTGCCAGCAGCTCCCACACGAACTATGGCTACACCTTC	CASSSHTNYGYTF
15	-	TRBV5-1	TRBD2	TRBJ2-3	TGCGCCAGCAGCTTGCTAGCGGGGTTGACAGATACGCAGTATTTT	CASSLLAGLTDTQYF
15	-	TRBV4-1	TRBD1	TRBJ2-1	TGCGCCAGCAGCCGAGACAGGGGCCTTTACAATGAGCAGTTCTTC	CASSRDRGLYNEQFF